The 9 T cell receptor beta chains in this list originate from one sample, sequenced in a study of follicular helper T cells after annual influenza vaccination (dated by TCRdb to the late 2010s). The library was produced with the immunoSEQ multiplex PCR assay. Drawn from immuneACCESS, this table holds only the in-frame rearrangements with V and J called that TCRdb kept. Clones are partly lost; checked studies trace under half to an unresolved V gene and leave the rest unexplained. The sample table records 6,000 to 9,500 clones; approximately 87% of these occur just once. About 1.8% of the sample belongs to the ten largest clones. In the paper's terms, the time point label means: 2014-2015 season, 7 days after vaccination. Sequencing used CXCR5+ CD38- circulating T follicular helper cells from blood, obtained 7 days after influenza vaccination. The cell subset or site label corresponds to: circulating Tfh, non-naive CD4+CXCR5+PD-1+ (ICOS+CD38+ or ICOS-CD38-). Receptors originate from an adult who received the influenza vaccine.

CDR3 in DNA: TGTGCCAGCGGACCGGCCGGGACAAGTTCTTCACCCCTCCACTTT. It specifies CASGPAGTSSSPLHF. The rearrangement links TRBV7-9 to TRBJ1-6; TRBD1 might be the D (6 bases). Trimming pared 8 bases from V and 9 bases from J, leaving 20 bases between. The length of the CDR3 is 15 residues. The germline V gene has CDR1 SEHNR and CDR2 FQNEAQ (reference sequence).

This clone was seen just once. The genes are TRBV6-6 and TRBJ1-3; D not resolved. V gave up 8 bases and J gave up 2 bases, with 7 bases separating them. Looked up from germline, CDR1 is MNHNY and CDR2 is SVGAGI (reference sequence). The CDR3 covers 12 residues. In DNA, the CDR3 is TGTGCCAGCTGCTCCGCTGGAAACACCATATATTTT. Translating it yields CASCSAGNTIYF.

This clone was found a few times. The V and J genes are TRBV5-4 and TRBJ2-5; D remains unclear. The CDR3 is 15 residues long. Deletions cut 4 bases from V and 0 bases from J, with 13 bases between. CDR1 and CDR2 from the germline V gene are SGHNT and YYREEE (reference sequence). This chain's CDR3 is CASSPGSVDQETQYF. The CDR3 DNA reads as TGTGCCAGCAGCCCCGGGTCGGTGGACCAAGAGACCCAGTACTTC.

This chain uses TRBV25-1 with TRBJ2-5; TRBD2 matches at 13 bases. Germline CDR1 MGHDK, CDR2 SYGVNS. With V trimmed by 6 bases and J by 7 bases, 11 bases remained unmatched. The CDR3 contains 16 residues. This CDR3 reads CASRVSGTSGAVTQYF. The CDR3 coding sequence is TGTGCCAGCAGGGTTTCCGGGACTAGCGGGGCGGTGACCCAGTACTTC. Together with reference TRBV25-1 and TRBJ2-5, the CDR3 gives the full variable domain: EADIYQTPRYLVIGTGKKITLECSQTMGHDKMYWYQQDPGMELHLIHYSYGVNSTEKGDLSSESTVSRIRTEHFPLTLESARPSHTSQYLCASRVSGTSGAVTQYFGPGTRLLVL.

This chain uses TRBV7-8 with TRBJ2-2, with 7 bases lining up with TRBD1. The CDR3 runs 15 residues. J was trimmed by 4 bases and V by 1 base; bases with no gene match: 3. Germline V gene sequence: CDR1 SGHVS, CDR2 FQNEAQ. CDR3 in DNA: TGTGCCAGCAGCTTAGTAGGGGGCGTCACCGGGGAGCTGTTTTTT. Amino acids: CASSLVGGVTGELFF.

This clone has only one observation. The J gene is TRBJ2-7, the V gene TRBV15; 8 bases fit TRBD1. Trimming removed 2 bases from V and 3 bases from J; junction bases left unmatched: 3. The germline gives CDR1 LNHNV, CDR2 YYDKDF (reference sequence). This CDR3 region has 14 residues. CDR3 loop: CATSRQTGVYEQYF. CDR3 sequence (DNA): TGTGCCACCAGCAGACAGACAGGGGTCTACGAGCAGTACTTC.

The chain recombines TRBV16 with TRBJ1-2; D might be TRBD1 (5 bases). The CDR3 loop spans 17 amino acids. Trimming stripped 5 bases from V and 4 bases from J, with 23 bases between. Germline V gene sequence: CDR1 KGHSY, CDR2 FQNENV. The CDR3 nucleotides read TGTGCCAGCAGCGACAGTGAGTTCGTTAGAAAGACCTATGGCTACACCTTC. Amino acid sequence: CASSDSEFVRKTYGYTF.

This chain uses TRBV6-5 with TRBJ1-6; possibly TRBD1 for D (6 bases). The germline CDR1 and CDR2 sequences are MNHEY and SVGAGI. This CDR3 spans 15 amino acids. The germline V and J ends were trimmed by 4 bases and 9 bases, with 16 bases remaining between them. CDR3 loop: CASSSAGGGSSPLHF. Written as DNA, the CDR3 is TGTGCCAGCAGTTCCGCGGGGGGGGGCAGTTCACCCCTCCACTTT.

The chain uses TRBV20-1 and TRBJ2-5; no clear D gene. Germline-derived CDR1 and CDR2 are DFQATT and SNEGSKA (reference sequence). CDR3 length equals 11 residues. Trimming removed 5 bases from V and 5 bases from J, with 9 bases in between. CDR3 loop: CSAVLRETQYF. The CDR3 coding sequence is TGCAGTGCTGTCTTAAGGGAGACCCAGTACTTC.